This TCR beta chain was captured by sequencing in a study of CD8 T cell repertoires and HIV-1 epitope variants. On the study more broadly: Controls were a CMV, EBV and flu pool, Ebola AY9, and no peptide.

Using immunoSEQ multiplex PCR, the repertoire was profiled, and TCRdb retains in-frame clones only, with some absent. This table has about 1,000 clones, roughly 70% appearing once. Notes on this clone: Its antigen is still unknown.

The germline V and J ends were trimmed by 1 base and 8 bases, with 9 bases remaining between them. This CDR3 comprises 13 residues. Looked up from germline, CDR1 is SGHVS and CDR2 is FNYEAQ. The sequence came from a male donor with HIV. The genes are TRBV7-6 and TRBJ2-1; D gene unclear. The sequencing input was cultured CD8+ T cells derived from PBMCs. The CDR3 region is CASSLESGYEQFF. Written as DNA, the CDR3 is TGTGCCAGCAGCTTAGAATCAGGATATGAGCAGTTCTTC.